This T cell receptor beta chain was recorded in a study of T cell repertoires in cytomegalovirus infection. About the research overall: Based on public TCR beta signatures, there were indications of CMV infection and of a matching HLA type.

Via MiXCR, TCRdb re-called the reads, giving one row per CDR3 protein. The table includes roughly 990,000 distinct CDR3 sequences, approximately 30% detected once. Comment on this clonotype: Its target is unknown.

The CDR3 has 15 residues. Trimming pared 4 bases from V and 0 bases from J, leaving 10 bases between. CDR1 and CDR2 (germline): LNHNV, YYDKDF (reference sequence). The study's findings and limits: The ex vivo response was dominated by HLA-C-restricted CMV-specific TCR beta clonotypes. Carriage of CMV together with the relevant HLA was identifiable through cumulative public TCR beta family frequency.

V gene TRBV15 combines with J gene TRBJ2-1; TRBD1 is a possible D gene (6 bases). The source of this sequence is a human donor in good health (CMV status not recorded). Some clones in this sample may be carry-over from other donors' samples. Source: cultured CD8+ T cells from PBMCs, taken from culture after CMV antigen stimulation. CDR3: CATSITGSSYNEQFF. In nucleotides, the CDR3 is TGTGCCACCAGCATAACAGGGAGCTCCTACAATGAGCAGTTCTTC.